This TCR beta chain stems from a study of blood T cell repertoires in COVID-19. Study information: Specimens from acute and convalescent COVID-19 originated in the United States, Italy and Spain.

The CDR3 runs to 16 residues. Losses at the gene ends were 5 bases for V and 2 bases for J; bases not matched to a gene: 10. Germline V gene data show CDR1 as MNHEY and CDR2 as SMNVEV (reference sequence). Original processing notes: Amplification of reference gene primers was used by the study to estimate nucleated cell counts. Assay used: immunoSEQ multiplex PCR; TCRdb lists only in-frame clones, some missing. Clonal size and the V and J genes are those of that table, whereas D and trimming came from the DNA. This sample has some 87,000 clones; about 84% occur once, and the top ten carry approximately 24%.

This chain joins TRBV27 and TRBJ2-5; TRBD1 matches at 8 bases. The sample was peripheral blood. The source of this sequence is a human donor in a cohort sampled during active COVID-19. The CDR3 here is CASSALDRARQETQYF. The CDR3 coding sequence is TGTGCCAGCAGTGCTTTGGACAGGGCCAGGCAAGAGACCCAGTACTTC.